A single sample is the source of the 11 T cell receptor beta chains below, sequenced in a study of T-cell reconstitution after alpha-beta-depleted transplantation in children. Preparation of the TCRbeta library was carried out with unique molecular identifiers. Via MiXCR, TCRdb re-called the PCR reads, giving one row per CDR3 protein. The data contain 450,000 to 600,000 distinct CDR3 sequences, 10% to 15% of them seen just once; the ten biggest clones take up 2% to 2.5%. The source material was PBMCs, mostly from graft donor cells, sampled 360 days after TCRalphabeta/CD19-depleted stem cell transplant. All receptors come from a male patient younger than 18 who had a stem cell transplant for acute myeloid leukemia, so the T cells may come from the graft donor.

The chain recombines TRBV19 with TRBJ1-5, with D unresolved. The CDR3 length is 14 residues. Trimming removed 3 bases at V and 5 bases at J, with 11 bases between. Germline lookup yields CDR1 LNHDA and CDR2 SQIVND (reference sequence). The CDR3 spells CASSIPRMDQPQHF. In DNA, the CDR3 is TGTGCCAGTAGTATTCCCAGAATGGATCAGCCCCAGCATTTT.

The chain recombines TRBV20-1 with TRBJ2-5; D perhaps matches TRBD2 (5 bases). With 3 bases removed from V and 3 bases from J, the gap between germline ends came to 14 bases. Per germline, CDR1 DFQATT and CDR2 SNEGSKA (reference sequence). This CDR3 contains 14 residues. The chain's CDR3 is CSASLAGIEETQYF. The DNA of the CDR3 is TGCAGTGCTAGCCTCGCGGGTATAGAAGAGACCCAGTACTTC.

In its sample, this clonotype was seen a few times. CDR3 nucleotide sequence: TGTGCCAGCAGTGACACTCCGGGACTAGGGGAGACCCAGTACTTC. Protein product: CASSDTPGLGETQYF. The V and J genes are TRBV12-3 or TRBV12-4 and TRBJ2-5, with 8 bases aligning to TRBD2. The CDR3 runs to 15 residues. Trimming removed 5 bases from V and 5 bases from J; junction bases left unmatched: 10.

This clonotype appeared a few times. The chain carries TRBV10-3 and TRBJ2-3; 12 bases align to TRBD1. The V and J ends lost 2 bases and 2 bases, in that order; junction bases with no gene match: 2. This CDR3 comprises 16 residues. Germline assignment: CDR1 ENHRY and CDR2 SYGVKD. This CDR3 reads CAISEQGQGATDTQYF. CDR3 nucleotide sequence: TGTGCCATCAGTGAGCAGGGACAGGGGGCCACAGATACGCAGTATTTT.

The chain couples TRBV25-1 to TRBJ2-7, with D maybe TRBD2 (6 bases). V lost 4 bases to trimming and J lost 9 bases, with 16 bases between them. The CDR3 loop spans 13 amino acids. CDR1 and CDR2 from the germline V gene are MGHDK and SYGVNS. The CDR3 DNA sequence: TGTGCCAGCAGTGTAATGGAGGGGATCGGGCAGTACTTC. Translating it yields CASSVMEGIGQYF.

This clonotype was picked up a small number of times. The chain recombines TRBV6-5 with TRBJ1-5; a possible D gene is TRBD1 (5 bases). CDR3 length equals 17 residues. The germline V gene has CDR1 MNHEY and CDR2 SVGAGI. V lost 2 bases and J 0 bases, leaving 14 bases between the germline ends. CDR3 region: CASSYGGTSYSNQPQHF. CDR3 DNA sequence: TGTGCCAGCAGTTACGGCGGGACGTCATATAGCAATCAGCCCCAGCATTTT.

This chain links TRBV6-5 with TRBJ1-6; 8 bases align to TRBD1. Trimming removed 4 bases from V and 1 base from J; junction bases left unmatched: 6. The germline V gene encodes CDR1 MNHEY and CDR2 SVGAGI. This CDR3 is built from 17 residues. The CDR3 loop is CASSFARGRSYNSPLHF. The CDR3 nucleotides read TGTGCCAGCAGTTTTGCCAGGGGGCGTTCCTATAATTCACCCCTCCACTTT.

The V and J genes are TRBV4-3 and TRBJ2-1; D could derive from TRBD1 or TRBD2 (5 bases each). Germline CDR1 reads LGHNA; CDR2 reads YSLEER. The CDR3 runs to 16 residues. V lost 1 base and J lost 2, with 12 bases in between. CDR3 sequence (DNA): TGCGCCAGCAGCCAAGGCAGGGAGTACACCTACAATGAGCAGTTCTTC. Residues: CASSQGREYTYNEQFF.

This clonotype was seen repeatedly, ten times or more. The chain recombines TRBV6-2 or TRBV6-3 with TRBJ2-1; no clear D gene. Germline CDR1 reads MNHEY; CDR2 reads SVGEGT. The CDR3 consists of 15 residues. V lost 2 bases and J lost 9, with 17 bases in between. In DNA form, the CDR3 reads TGTGCCAGCAGTTACACGGTCCGTGACAAGACTGAGCAGTTCTTC. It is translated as CASSYTVRDKTEQFF.

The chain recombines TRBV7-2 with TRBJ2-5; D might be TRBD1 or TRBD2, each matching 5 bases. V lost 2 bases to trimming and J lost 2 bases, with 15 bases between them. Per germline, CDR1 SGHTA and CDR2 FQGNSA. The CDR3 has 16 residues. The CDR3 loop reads CASSLWARGRQETQYF. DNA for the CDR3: TGTGCCAGCAGCTTATGGGCGAGGGGTAGACAAGAGACCCAGTACTTC.

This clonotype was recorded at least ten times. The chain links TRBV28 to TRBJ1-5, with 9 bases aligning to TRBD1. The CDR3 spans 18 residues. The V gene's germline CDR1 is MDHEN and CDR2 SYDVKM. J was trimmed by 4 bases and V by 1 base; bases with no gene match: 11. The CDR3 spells CASSLFLDRGGLNQPQHF. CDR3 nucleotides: TGTGCCAGCAGTTTATTTTTGGACAGGGGAGGTTTGAATCAGCCCCAGCATTTT.